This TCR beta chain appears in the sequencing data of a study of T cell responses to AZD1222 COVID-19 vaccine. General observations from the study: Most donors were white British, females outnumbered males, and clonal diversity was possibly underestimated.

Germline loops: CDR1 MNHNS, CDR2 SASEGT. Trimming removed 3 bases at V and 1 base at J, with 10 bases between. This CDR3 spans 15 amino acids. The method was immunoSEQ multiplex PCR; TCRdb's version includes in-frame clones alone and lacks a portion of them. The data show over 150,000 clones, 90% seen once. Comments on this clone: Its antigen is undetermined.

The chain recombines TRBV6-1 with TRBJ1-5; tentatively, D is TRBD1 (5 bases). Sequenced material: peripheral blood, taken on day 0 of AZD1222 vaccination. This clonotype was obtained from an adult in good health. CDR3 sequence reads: CASSDEWDSNQPQHF. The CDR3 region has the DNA TGTGCCAGCAGTGATGAGTGGGACAGCAATCAGCCCCAGCATTTT.